This entry lists 20 T cell receptor beta chains sequenced from one sample in a study of blood T cell repertoires in COVID-19. Clones were sequenced by immunoSEQ multiplex PCR, and TCRdb holds only the in-frame ones, with some missing. The sample lists fewer than 350,000 clones; 85% were seen once. The sequenced sample was PBMCs or T cells enriched from blood (not recorded which). All receptors derive from a woman in her forties or fifties who had recovered from COVID-19.

This chain joins TRBV7-9 and TRBJ1-1, with a tentative D call TRBD1 (6 bases). The V and J ends lost 1 base and 4 bases respectively, with 19 bases between them. The CDR3 is 17 amino acids. CDR1 is SEHNR and CDR2 is FQNEAQ in the germline V gene (reference sequence). CDR3 region: CASSLGGLRGSSTEAFF. The CDR3 DNA reads as TGTGCCAGCAGCTTAGGTGGCCTCAGGGGCAGTAGCACTGAAGCTTTCTTT.

The chain couples TRBV7-6 to TRBJ1-3; D is unclear. Per the germline V gene, CDR1 is SGHVS and CDR2 is FNYEAQ. V dropped 1 base and J dropped 4 bases, with 17 bases sitting between them. This CDR3 has 17 amino acids. The CDR3, as DNA: TGTGCCAGCAGCTTAGGACCGACCGGAGCGGTAGGAAACACCATATATTTT. It codes for CASSLGPTGAVGNTIYF. Based on the CDR3 plus reference TRBV7-6 and TRBJ1-3, the full variable domain is GAGVSQSPRYKVTKRGQDVALRCDPISGHVSLYWYRQALGQGPEFLTYFNYEAQQDKSGLPNDRFSAERPEGSISTLTIQRTEQRDSAMYRCASSLGPTGAVGNTIYFGEGSWLTVV.

The rearrangement joins TRBV9 to TRBJ2-5; maybe TRBD2 (5 bases). CDR1 SGDLS and CDR2 YYNGEE come from the germline V gene. There are 15 residues in the CDR3. V shed 4 bases and J shed 5 bases, with 18 bases lying between them. The CDR3 loop is CASSQKPGLRETQYF. CDR3 in DNA: TGTGCCAGCAGCCAAAAACCGGGATTAAGGGAGACCCAGTACTTC. Together with reference TRBV9 and TRBJ2-5, the CDR3 gives the full variable domain: DSGVTQTPKHLITATGQRVTLRCSPRSGDLSVYWYQQSLDQGLQFLIQYYNGEERAKGNILERFSAQQFPDLHSELNLSSLELGDSALYFCASSQKPGLRETQYFGPGTRLLVL.

The chain uses TRBV18 and TRBJ1-2, with TRBD1 matching over 8 bases. Per the germline V gene, CDR1 is KGHSH and CDR2 is LQKENI. V lost 6 bases and J lost 6; bases outside the gene matches: 6. This CDR3 region has 13 residues. CDR3 region: CASSLGQGDGYTF. CDR3 coding DNA: TGTGCCAGCTCGCTTGGACAGGGCGATGGCTACACCTTC.

V gene TRBV5-1 combines with J gene TRBJ2-3; D may be TRBD1 (6 bases). This CDR3 has 13 residues. The germline V gene has CDR1 SGHRS and CDR2 YFSETQ. The ends were cut back, 4 bases at V and 8 bases at J, with 14 bases in the middle. The CDR3 DNA reads as TGCGCCAGCAGCGCGGACAGCTCTCGTACGCAGTATTTT. Amino acid sequence: CASSADSSRTQYF.

This chain connects TRBV6-2 or TRBV6-3 to TRBJ2-5; 13 nucleotides match TRBD2. V gave up 3 bases and J gave up 5 bases; unmatched junction bases: 6. The CDR3 has 16 amino acids. Germline CDR1 and CDR2: MNHEY and SVGEGT. The CDR3 loop reads CASSYPGTSGIETQYF. The DNA for the CDR3 is TGTGCCAGCAGTTATCCCGGGACTAGCGGGATTGAGACCCAGTACTTC.

The sample holds a few counts of this clone. This CDR3 is also generated by other DNA sequences in the sample. The rearrangement uses TRBV3-1 (or the pseudogene TRBV3-2) and TRBJ1-4; a possible D gene is TRBD1 (5 bases). Germline values: CDR1 LGHDT, CDR2 YNNKEL (reference sequence). This CDR3 has 14 residues. The V end lost 6 bases, the J end lost 0 bases, and 8 bases lay between the germline ends. CDR3 region: CASSPQATNEKLFF. CDR3 nucleotides: TGTGCCAGCAGTCCACAGGCAACTAATGAAAAACTGTTTTTT.

This clone was observed once. Germline and junction disagree at one end, which may indicate a read error. The CDR3, as DNA: TGCCCTCAGGCCTCCAGGCCCAGCTCCTACGAGCAGTACTTC. Translating gives CPQASRPSSYEQYF. This chain uses TRBV27 with TRBJ2-7, with D hard to call. The germline gives CDR1 MNHEY, CDR2 SMNVEV (reference sequence). The CDR3 totals 14 residues.

The CDR3 protein is CASSRGQNTEAFF. The CDR3, as DNA: TGTGCCAGCAGTCGCGGACAGAACACTGAAGCTTTCTTT. V usage is TRBV11-3 and J usage is TRBJ1-1; tentatively, D is TRBD1 (5 bases). V lost 6 bases and J lost 1, with 9 bases in between. Germline CDR1 and CDR2: SGHNT and YENEEA. This CDR3 is built from 13 residues.

Ten or more counts support this clone. The chain is built from TRBV25-1 and TRBJ2-7; D is ambiguous. The CDR3 covers 13 residues. Germline CDR1 and CDR2: MGHDK and SYGVNS. The germline V and J ends were trimmed by 3 bases and 6 bases, with 12 bases remaining between them. The CDR3 loop reads CASSEPLLGEQYF. The CDR3 DNA follows: TGTGCCAGCAGTGAGCCACTCCTTGGCGAGCAGTACTTC.

The chain employs TRBV7-2 and TRBJ2-5; 11 bases fit TRBD2. From germline, CDR1 is SGHTA and CDR2 FQGNSA. The CDR3 contains 17 residues. V trimming: 1 base; J trimming: 3 bases; junction bases outside the gene matches: 7. The CDR3 here is CASSLVFSGGGEETQYF. CDR3 bases: TGTGCCAGCAGCTTAGTTTTTAGCGGGGGGGGAGAAGAGACCCAGTACTTC.

The CDR3 region is CASSVTGYPNTGELFF. In nucleotides, the CDR3 is TGTGCCAGCAGCGTCACAGGGTACCCGAACACCGGGGAGCTGTTTTTT. The rearrangement links TRBV6-2 or TRBV6-3 to TRBJ2-2; possible D gene TRBD1, 6 bases. The CDR3 is 16 amino acids. Trimming cost V 6 bases and J 0 bases, with 14 bases left between them. Germline values: CDR1 MNHEY, CDR2 SVGEGT.

This chain links TRBV30 with TRBJ1-1; 7 positions match TRBD1. The CDR3 consists of 14 residues. Germline V gene sequence: CDR1 GTSNPN, CDR2 SVGIG (reference sequence). The V and J ends lost 4 bases and 3 bases, in that order; junction bases with no gene match: 8. This CDR3 is CAWITAGTDTEAFF. CDR3 bases: TGTGCCTGGATAACGGCCGGGACAGACACTGAAGCTTTCTTT.

This rearrangement joins TRBV27 to TRBJ2-2; tentatively, D is TRBD1 (6 bases). CDR3 length equals 15 residues. The germline gives CDR1 MNHEY, CDR2 SMNVEV (reference sequence). Trimming removed 3 bases at V and 6 bases at J, with 14 bases between. CDR3 in DNA: TGTGCCAGCAGTTTGGGTAGGGGGTGGCCCGGGGAGCTGTTTTTT. Protein: CASSLGRGWPGELFF.

This chain uses TRBV5-4 with TRBJ1-4, with 8 bases aligning to TRBD1. This CDR3 has 15 residues. Trimming took 3 bases from V and 7 from J; bases not matched to a gene: 8. CDR1 is SGHNT, CDR2 YYREEE, per germline (reference sequence). CDR3 protein: CASSSNQGAGEKLFF. The CDR3 DNA follows: TGTGCCAGCAGCTCTAACCAGGGGGCGGGTGAAAAACTGTTTTTT.

This rearrangement joins TRBV24-1 to TRBJ1-2; 8 bases map to TRBD1. The germline gives CDR1 KGHDR, CDR2 SFDVKD. CDR3 length: 14 residues. V gave up 3 bases and J gave up 3 bases; unmatched junction bases: 2. CDR3 coding DNA: TGTGCCACCAGTGATACGACAGGGGACTATGGCTACACCTTC. It translates to CATSDTTGDYGYTF.

The V call is TRBV24-1, the J call TRBJ2-2; 7 bases map to TRBD1. The CDR3 is 12 amino acids. V was clipped by 12 bases and J by 4 bases; unmatched bases: 4. CDR1 KGHDR and CDR2 SFDVKD come from the germline V gene. The CDR3 is CASQGSTGELFF. DNA for the CDR3: TGTGCCTCACAGGGGAGCACCGGGGAGCTGTTTTTT.

The chain is built from TRBV18 and TRBJ1-5; perhaps TRBD1 as D (6 bases). Germline V CDR1 and CDR2: KGHSH, LQKENI. Trimming pared 3 bases from V and 4 bases from J, leaving 10 bases between. The CDR3 contains 14 residues. The CDR3 protein is CASSPADRNQPQHF. In DNA, the CDR3 is TGTGCCAGCTCACCTGCGGACAGAAATCAGCCCCAGCATTTT.

This clone has only a few counts. CDR3 loop: CASSQGRGGSNQPQHF. CDR3 DNA: TGCGCCAGCAGCCAAGGCAGGGGTGGGAGCAATCAGCCCCAGCATTTT. The chain recombines TRBV4-1 with TRBJ1-5; D possibly corresponds to TRBD1 (6 bases). In germline, CDR1 is MGHRA, CDR2 YSYEKL. The V and J ends lost 1 base and 1 base respectively, with 11 bases between them. The CDR3 is 16 residues long.

The chain joins TRBV9 to TRBJ2-2; 7 bases match TRBD2. The CDR3 sequence is 15 residues long. The V and J ends lost 0 bases and 5 bases, in that order; junction bases with no gene match: 4. Per the germline V gene, CDR1 is SGDLS and CDR2 is YYNGEE. CDR3 loop: CASSVGGRVTGELFF. CDR3 nucleotide sequence: TGTGCCAGCAGCGTAGGAGGGAGGGTAACCGGGGAGCTGTTTTTT. The full variable domain, with the rest looked up from reference TRBV9 and TRBJ2-2, is DSGVTQTPKHLITATGQRVTLRCSPRSGDLSVYWYQQSLDQGLQFLIQYYNGEERAKGNILERFSAQQFPDLHSELNLSSLELGDSALYFCASSVGGRVTGELFFGEGSRLTVL.